This T cell receptor (beta chain) came from a study of CD4 T cells in relation to SARS-CoV-2 and coronaviruses. Points on this clone: Its antigen is unknown.

Cryopreserved PBMCs were CD4-enriched, then split into naive and memory cells. The CDR3 sequence is 15 residues long. Germline V gene data show CDR1 as SNHLY and CDR2 as FYNNEI. Trimming left V 5 bases short and J 7 bases short, with 18 bases between. Study observations and caveats: Compared with monoreactive clones, crossreactive clones showed significantly weaker SARS-CoV-2 expansion.

Assay: immunoSEQ multiplex PCR; the TCRdb copy retains only in-frame clones and omits some. The sample shows around 54,000 clones, roughly nine tenths of them seen only once. Sequencing used naive CD4+ T cells from PBMCs. Stated subset: naive CD4+ T cells isolated by negative enrichment. This clonotype originated in an adult with COVID-19. The chain is built from TRBV2 and TRBJ2-1; D uncertain. The CDR3 region is CASSRRTTLLNEQFF. In DNA, the CDR3 is TGTGCCAGCAGTCGTCGGACGACACTACTTAATGAGCAGTTCTTC. The whole variable domain, remainder taken from reference TRBV2 and TRBJ2-1, is EPEVTQTPSHQVTQMGQEVILRCVPISNHLYFYWYRQILGQKVEFLVSFYNNEISEKSEIFDDQFSVERPDGSNFTLKIRSTKLEDSAMYFCASSRRTTLLNEQFFGPGTRLTVL.